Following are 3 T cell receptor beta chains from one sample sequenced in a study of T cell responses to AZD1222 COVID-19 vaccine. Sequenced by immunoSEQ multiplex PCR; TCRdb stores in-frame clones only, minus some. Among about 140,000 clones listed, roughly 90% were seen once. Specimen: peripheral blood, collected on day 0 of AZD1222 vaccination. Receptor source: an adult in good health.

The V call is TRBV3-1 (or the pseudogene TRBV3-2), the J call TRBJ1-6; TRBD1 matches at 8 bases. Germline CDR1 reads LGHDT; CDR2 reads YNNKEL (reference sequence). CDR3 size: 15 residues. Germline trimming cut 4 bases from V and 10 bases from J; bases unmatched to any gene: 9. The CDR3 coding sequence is TGTGCCAGCAGCCTGACAGGGGCGCGAGGGTCACCCCTCCACTTT. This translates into CASSLTGARGSPLHF.

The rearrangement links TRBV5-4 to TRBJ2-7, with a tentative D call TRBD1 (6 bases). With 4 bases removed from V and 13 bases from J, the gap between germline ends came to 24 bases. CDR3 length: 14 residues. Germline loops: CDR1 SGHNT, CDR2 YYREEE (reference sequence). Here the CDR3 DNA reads TGTGCCAGCAGCCCACCAACGGACAGCCCACTTCAATACTTC. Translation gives CASSPPTDSPLQYF.

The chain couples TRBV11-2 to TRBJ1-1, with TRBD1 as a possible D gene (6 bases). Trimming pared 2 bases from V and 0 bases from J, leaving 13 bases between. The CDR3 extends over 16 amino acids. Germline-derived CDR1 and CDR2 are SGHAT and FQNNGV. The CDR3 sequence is CASSLLQGWMNTEAFF. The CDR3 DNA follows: TGTGCCAGCAGCTTATTACAGGGTTGGATGAACACTGAAGCTTTCTTT.